A selection of T cell receptor beta chains follows, all from one sample in a study of blood T cell repertoires in COVID-19. Here immunoSEQ multiplex PCR was the method, and the copy in TCRdb shows in-frame clones only, minus some. The sample lists around 400,000 clones; roughly 84% were seen once. Specimen: PBMCs or T cells enriched from blood (not recorded which). These receptors all come from a woman aged 18 to 35 who had been exposed to COVID-19. Both conserved end residues are part of each CDR3. A D gene is named only where the DNA matches it firmly. Where a row states a size, it is once, few, many or the class of an expanded clone; other rows omit it.

-,TRBD1,TRBJ2-7,TRBV5-1,TGCGCCAGCAGCAATGACAGGGTTTACGAGCAGTACTTC,CASSNDRVYEQYF
-,-,TRBJ1-4,TRBV6-5,TGTGCCAGCAGTTACTCCAGGAAACTGTTTTTT,CASSYSRKLFF
few,-,TRBJ1-4,TRBV7-9,TGTGCCAGCAGCCATACTGCAACTAATGAAAAACTGTTTTTT,CASSHTATNEKLFF
-,TRBD2,TRBJ2-1,TRBV6-5,TGTGCCAGCAAGACCGGGACTAGATTACTCTCTGAGCAGTTCTTC,CASKTGTRLLSEQFF
once,-,TRBJ1-3,TRBV18,TGTGCCAGCTCACCACCGTGGACTCTAAACTCTGGAAACACCATATATTTT,CASSPPWTLNSGNTIYF
-,-,TRBJ2-2,TRBV7-3,TGTGCCAGCAGCTCCGCCGGGGTTGGAACCGGGGAGCTGTTTTTT,CASSSAGVGTGELFF
-,TRBD1,TRBJ1-5,TRBV7-9,TGTGCCTCCGGGGGAGACCGTAGGGGGCCCGGTAGCAATCAGCCCCAGCATTTT,CASGGDRRGPGSNQPQHF
-,-,TRBJ1-5,TRBV5-1,TGCGCCAGCAGCTTGAACGGAGCTGGGCAGCCCCAGCATTTT,CASSLNGAGQPQHF
-,-,TRBJ2-7,TRBV6-1,TGTGCCAGCAGTGAACGCGGGACGACGTACTCCCGTGAGCAGTACTTC,CASSERGTTYSREQYF
-,TRBD1,TRBJ2-2,TRBV18,TGTGCCAGCTCACCCGACAGGGGGCTGAACACCGGGGAGCTGTTTTTT,CASSPDRGLNTGELFF
few,-,TRBJ2-7,TRBV30,TGTGCCTGGAGTATGGGGGCGGCGTACGAGCAGTACTTC,CAWSMGAAYEQYF
-,TRBD1,TRBJ1-4,TRBV4-1,TGCGCCAGCAGCCAAGTTCTAGTGAGACAGGGGGTGACTAATGAAAAACTGTTTTTT,CASSQVLVRQGVTNEKLFF
-,TRBD2,TRBJ2-7,TRBV28,TGTGCCAGCAGTTTGCCCCGACTAGCGGGAGCCGAGCAGTACTTC,CASSLPRLAGAEQYF
-,-,TRBJ1-1,TRBV15,TGTGCCACCAGCGGTACGGGGATTAACACTGAAGCTTTCTTT,CATSGTGINTEAFF
-,TRBD2,TRBJ2-3,TRBV10-2,TGCGCCAGCAATTGGGAGCTAGCGGGAGATCAAGATACGCAGTATTTT,CASNWELAGDQDTQYF
-,-,TRBJ2-2,TRBV28,TGTGCCGGGGGGGCCTTAAACACCGGGGAGCTGTTTTTT,CAGGALNTGELFF
-,TRBD1,TRBJ2-7,TRBV6-5,TGTGCCAGCAGACGGACAGGAAAAAGCTCCTACGAGCAGTACTTC,CASRRTGKSSYEQYF
-,-,TRBJ2-7,TRBV18,TGTGCCAGCTCACCGCGAGGAGACTACGAGCAGTACTTC,CASSPRGDYEQYF
once,-,TRBJ2-1,TRBV7-2,TGTGCCAGCAGCTTTGGGCTTGCATCCTACAATGAGCAGTTCTTC,CASSFGLASYNEQFF
few,TRBD2,TRBJ2-2,TRBV28,TGTGCCAGCAGTCCCGCGGGGGGGCCCGGGGAGCTGTTTTTT,CASSPAGGPGELFF
-,-,TRBJ2-7,TRBV7-2,TGTGCCAGCAGCTTATCCAGCTACGAGCAGTACTTC,CASSLSSYEQYF
-,TRBD1,TRBJ1-2,TRBV5-1,TGCGCCAGCAGCGGGACAGTAGCTAACTATGGCTACACCTTC,CASSGTVANYGYTF
-,-,TRBJ2-1,TRBV18,TGTGCCAGCTCACCAGGGGCCACCTCCTACAATGAGCAGTTCTTC,CASSPGATSYNEQFF
-,TRBD1,TRBJ1-5,TRBV19,TGTGCCAGTAGTATCTCAGGGGGCCGCAATCAGCCCCAGCATTTT,CASSISGGRNQPQHF
-,TRBD2,TRBJ2-4,TRBV4-1,TGCGCCAGCAGCCAAGATGCGACTAGCGGGGACCTAGCCAAAAACATTCAGTACTTC,CASSQDATSGDLAKNIQYF
-,-,TRBJ1-5,TRBV13,TGTGCCAGCAGCCACGGGAGGGGGAATCAGCCCCAGCATTTT,CASSHGRGNQPQHF
-,TRBD1,TRBJ1-2,TRBV27,TGTGCCACCCAAACAGGGGTGGAAGGCTACACCTTC,CATQTGVEGYTF
-,-,TRBJ1-2,TRBV6-5,TGTGCCAGCATGGACAATAACTATGGCTACACCTTC,CASMDNNYGYTF
-,TRBD2,TRBJ2-7,TRBV18,TGTGCCAGCTCACCGACTAGCCTCTACGAGCAGTACTTC,CASSPTSLYEQYF
-,TRBD1,TRBJ2-5,TRBV2,TGTGCCAGCAGGAAACAGGGGCTTCCTCAAGAGACCCAGTACTTC,CASRKQGLPQETQYF
-,TRBD2,TRBJ2-1,TRBV7-6,TGTGCCAGCAGCTTGGCAGGACTAGCGGGAGCCAATGAGCAGTTCTTC,CASSLAGLAGANEQFF
-,-,TRBJ2-3,TRBV7-8,TGTGCCAGCAGCTTCTTACTTTCCCACACAGATACGCAGTATTTT,CASSFLLSHTDTQYF
-,-,TRBJ1-5,TRBV7-9,TGTGCCAGCAGCAGCCAGGAACATAGCAATCAGCCCCAGCATTTT,CASSSQEHSNQPQHF
-,-,TRBJ2-7,TRBV7-9,TGTGCCAGCAGCTTCACCCGGTACGAGCAGTACTTC,CASSFTRYEQYF
-,-,TRBJ2-2,TRBV24-1,TGTGCCACCAGTGACTCCGACAGGACCGGGGAGCTGTTTTTT,CATSDSDRTGELFF
-,TRBD1,TRBJ1-2,TRBV9,TGTGCCAGCAGCGTAGATGGGACAGCAAACTATGGCTACACCTTC,CASSVDGTANYGYTF
-,TRBD2,TRBJ2-3,TRBV6-4,TGTGCCAGCAGTGTTAGCGGGAGGACAGATACGCAGTATTTT,CASSVSGRTDTQYF
-,TRBD2,TRBJ2-1,TRBV5-4,TGTGCCAGCAGCTTGGCGGCTAGCGGGAGAGGGGTTGAGCAGTTCTTC,CASSLAASGRGVEQFF
-,TRBD1,TRBJ2-7,TRBV7-9,TGTGCCAGCAGCTACCCCGGGACAGGGGACAACGAGCAGTACTTC,CASSYPGTGDNEQYF
-,TRBD1,TRBJ2-7,TRBV5-1,TGCGCCAGCCCTGGCAAGGACAGGGCTCCCTACGAGCAGTACTTC,CASPGKDRAPYEQYF